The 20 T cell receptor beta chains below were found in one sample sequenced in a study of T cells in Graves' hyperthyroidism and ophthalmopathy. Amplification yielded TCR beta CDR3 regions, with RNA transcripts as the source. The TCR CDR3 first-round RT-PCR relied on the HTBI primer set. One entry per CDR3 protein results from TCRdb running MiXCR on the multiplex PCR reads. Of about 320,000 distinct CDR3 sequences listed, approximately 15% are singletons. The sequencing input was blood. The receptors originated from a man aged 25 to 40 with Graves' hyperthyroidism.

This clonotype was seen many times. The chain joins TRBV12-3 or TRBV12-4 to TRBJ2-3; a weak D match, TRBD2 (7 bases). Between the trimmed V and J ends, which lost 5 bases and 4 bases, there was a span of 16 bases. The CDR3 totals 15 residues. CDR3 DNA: TGTGCCAGCAGTCGAGGGGGGGGTAGTTCAGATACGCAGTATTTT. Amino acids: CASSRGGGSSDTQYF.

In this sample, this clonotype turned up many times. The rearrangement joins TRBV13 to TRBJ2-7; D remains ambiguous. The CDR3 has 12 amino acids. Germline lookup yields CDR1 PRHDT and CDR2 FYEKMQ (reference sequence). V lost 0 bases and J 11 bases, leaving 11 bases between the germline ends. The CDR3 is CASSLGPYQEYF. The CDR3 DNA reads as TGTGCCAGCAGCTTAGGTCCCTATCAGGAGTACTTC.

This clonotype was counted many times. The CDR3 reads CASSSRSRGDTEAFF. The CDR3 DNA reads TGTGCCAGCAGTTCCCGCAGCCGGGGAGACACTGAAGCTTTCTTT. The chain has TRBV12-3 or TRBV12-4 and TRBJ1-1; D gene unclear. The CDR3 totals 15 residues. V was cut by 4 bases and J by 3 bases, with 15 bases left in between.

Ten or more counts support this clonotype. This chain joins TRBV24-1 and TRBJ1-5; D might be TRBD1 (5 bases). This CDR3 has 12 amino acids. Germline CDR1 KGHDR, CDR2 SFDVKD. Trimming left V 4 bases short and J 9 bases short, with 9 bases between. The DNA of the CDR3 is TGTGCCACCAGTGACGGGGGAAGGCCCCAGCATTTT. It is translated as CATSDGGRPQHF.

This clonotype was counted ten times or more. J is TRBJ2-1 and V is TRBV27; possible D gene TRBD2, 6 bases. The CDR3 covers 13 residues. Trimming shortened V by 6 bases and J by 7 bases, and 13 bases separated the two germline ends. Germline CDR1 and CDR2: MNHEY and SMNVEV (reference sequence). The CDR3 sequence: CASSRNLANEQFF. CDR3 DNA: TGTGCCAGCAGCCGAAACCTAGCGAATGAGCAGTTCTTC.

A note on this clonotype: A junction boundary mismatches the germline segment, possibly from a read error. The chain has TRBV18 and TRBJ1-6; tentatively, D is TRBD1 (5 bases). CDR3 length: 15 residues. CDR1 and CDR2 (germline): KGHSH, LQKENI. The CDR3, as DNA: TGTGCCAGCTCACTTACTAGCCGCGGGGGTTCACCCCCCCACTTT. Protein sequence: CASSLTSRGGSPPHF.

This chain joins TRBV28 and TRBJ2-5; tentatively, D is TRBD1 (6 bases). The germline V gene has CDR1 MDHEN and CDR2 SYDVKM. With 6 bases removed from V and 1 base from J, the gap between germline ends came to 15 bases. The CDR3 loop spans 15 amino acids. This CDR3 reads CASSHLGGSQETQYF. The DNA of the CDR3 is TGTGCCAGCAGCCACCTTGGGGGCAGCCAAGAGACCCAGTACTTC.

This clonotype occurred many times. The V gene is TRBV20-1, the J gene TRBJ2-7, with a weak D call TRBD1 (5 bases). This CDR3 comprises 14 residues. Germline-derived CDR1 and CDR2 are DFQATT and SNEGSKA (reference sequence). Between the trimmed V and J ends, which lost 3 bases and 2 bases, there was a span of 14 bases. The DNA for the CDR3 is TGCAGTGCTAGCCGCCCGACAGTTCCCTACGAGCAGTACTTC. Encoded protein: CSASRPTVPYEQYF.

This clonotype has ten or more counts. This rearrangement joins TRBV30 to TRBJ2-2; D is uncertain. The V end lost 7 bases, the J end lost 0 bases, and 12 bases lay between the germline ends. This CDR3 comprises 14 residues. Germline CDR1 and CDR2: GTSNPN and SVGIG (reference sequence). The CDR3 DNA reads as TGTGCCTTAAAACGTGGTTCGAACACCGGGGAGCTGTTTTTT. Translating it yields CALKRGSNTGELFF.

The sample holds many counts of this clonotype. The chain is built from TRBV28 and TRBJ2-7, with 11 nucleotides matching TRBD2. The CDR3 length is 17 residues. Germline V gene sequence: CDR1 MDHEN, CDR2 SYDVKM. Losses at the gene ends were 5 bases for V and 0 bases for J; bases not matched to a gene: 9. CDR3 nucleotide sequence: TGTGCCAGCAGTGATCTCCCCCTAGCGGGAGGCTCCTACGAGCAGTACTTC. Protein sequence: CASSDLPLAGGSYEQYF.

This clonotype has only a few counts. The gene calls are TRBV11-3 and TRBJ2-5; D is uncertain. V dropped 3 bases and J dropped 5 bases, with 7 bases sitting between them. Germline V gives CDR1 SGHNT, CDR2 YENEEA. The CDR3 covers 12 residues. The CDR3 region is CASSFLAETQYF. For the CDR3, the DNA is TGTGCCAGCAGCTTCTTGGCGGAGACCCAGTACTTC. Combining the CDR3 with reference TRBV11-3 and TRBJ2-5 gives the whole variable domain EAGVVQSPRYKIIEKKQPVAFWCNPISGHNTLYWYLQNLGQGPELLIRYENEEAVDDSQLPKDRFSAERLKGVDSTLKIQPAELGDSAVYLCASSFLAETQYFGPGTRLLVL.

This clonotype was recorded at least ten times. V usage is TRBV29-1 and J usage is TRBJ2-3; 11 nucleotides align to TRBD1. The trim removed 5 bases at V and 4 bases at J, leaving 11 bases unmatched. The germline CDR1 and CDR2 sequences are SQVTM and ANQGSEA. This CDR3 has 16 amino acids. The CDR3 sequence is CSVTRRDRGFPDTQYF. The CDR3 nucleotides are TGCAGCGTTACCCGCCGGGACAGGGGGTTCCCAGATACGCAGTATTTT.

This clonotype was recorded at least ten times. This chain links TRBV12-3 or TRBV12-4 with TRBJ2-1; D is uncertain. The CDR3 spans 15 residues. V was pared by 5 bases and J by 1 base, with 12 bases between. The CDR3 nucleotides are TGTGCCAGCAGTGTGGTCAGTGAGTCCTACAATGAGCAGTTCTTC. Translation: CASSVVSESYNEQFF.

CDR3 DNA sequence: TGTGCCAGTAGTATAAGTAGGGCGGGGGCCTACAATGAGCAGTTCTTC. It translates to CASSISRAGAYNEQFF. The chain combines TRBV19 with TRBJ2-1, with TRBD2 matching 7 bases. The length of the CDR3 is 16 residues. CDR1 LNHDA and CDR2 SQIVND come from the germline V gene (reference sequence). V dropped 2 bases and J dropped 2; count of bases not matched to a gene: 6.

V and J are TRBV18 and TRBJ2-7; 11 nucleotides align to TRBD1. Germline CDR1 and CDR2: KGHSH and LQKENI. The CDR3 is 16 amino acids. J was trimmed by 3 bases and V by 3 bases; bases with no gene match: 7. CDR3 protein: CASSPAPGTGGYEQYF. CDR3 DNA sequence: TGTGCCAGCTCACCCGCCCCCGGGACAGGGGGCTACGAGCAGTACTTC.

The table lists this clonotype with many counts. CDR3 loop: CASSLRRDAYYGYTF. Here the CDR3 DNA reads TGTGCCAGCAGTTTACGCAGGGATGCTTACTATGGCTACACCTTC. The V and J genes are TRBV27 and TRBJ1-2; D possibly corresponds to TRBD1 (5 bases). Germline V gene sequence: CDR1 MNHEY, CDR2 SMNVEV (reference sequence). This CDR3 has 15 amino acids. V lost 2 bases to trimming and J lost 3 bases, with 13 bases between them.

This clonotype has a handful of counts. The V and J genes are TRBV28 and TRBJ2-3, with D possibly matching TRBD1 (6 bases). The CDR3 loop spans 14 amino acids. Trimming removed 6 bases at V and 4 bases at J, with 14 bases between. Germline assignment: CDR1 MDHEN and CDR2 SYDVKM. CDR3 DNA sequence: TGTGCCAGCAGCTACCGACAGGCTGCAGATACGCAGTATTTT. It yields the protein CASSYRQAADTQYF.

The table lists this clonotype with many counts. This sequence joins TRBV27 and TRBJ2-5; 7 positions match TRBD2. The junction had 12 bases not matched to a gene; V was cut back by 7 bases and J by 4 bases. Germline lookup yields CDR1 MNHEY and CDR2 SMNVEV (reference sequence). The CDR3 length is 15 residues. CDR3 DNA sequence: TGTGCCAGCACTTCGGGGCGGGGGTTGACAGAGACCCAGTACTTC. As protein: CASTSGRGLTETQYF.

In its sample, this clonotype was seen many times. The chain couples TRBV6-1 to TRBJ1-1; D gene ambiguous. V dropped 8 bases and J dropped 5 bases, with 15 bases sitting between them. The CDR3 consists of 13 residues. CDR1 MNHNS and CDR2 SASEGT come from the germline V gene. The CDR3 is CASFFIRGTEAFF. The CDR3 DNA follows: TGTGCCAGCTTCTTTATAAGAGGGACTGAAGCTTTCTTT.

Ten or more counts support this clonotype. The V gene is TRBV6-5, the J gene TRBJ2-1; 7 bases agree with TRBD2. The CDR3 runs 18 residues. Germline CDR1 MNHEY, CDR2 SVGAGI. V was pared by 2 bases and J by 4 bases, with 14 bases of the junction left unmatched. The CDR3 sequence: CASSYREMGGDNYNEQFF. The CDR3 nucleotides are TGTGCCAGCAGTTACAGAGAGATGGGAGGGGATAATTACAATGAGCAGTTCTTC.